This T cell receptor (beta chain) was identified during a study of shared clonotypes between healthy human individuals. The wider study: Two women and three men aged 18 to 49 served as donors.

The table came from immunoSEQ multiplex PCR; TCRdb's copy has only in-frame clones and leaves some out. The repertoire holds about 1.4 million clones, with roughly 96% as singletons. The CDR3 is 13 amino acids. Germline lookup yields CDR1 SQVTM and CDR2 ANQGSEA. The ends lost 4 bases at V and 4 bases at J; junction bases unmatched: 3. V is TRBV29-1 and J is TRBJ1-4, with TRBD1 identical over 7 bases. The sample was naive CD4+ T cells sorted from blood. The subset here: CD45RA+ positively selected. This TCR came from a man aged 25-45 years in good health. The CDR3 DNA is TGCAGCGTTGGACAGGGCGGTAATGAAAAACTGTTTTTT. Residues: CSVGQGGNEKLFF.